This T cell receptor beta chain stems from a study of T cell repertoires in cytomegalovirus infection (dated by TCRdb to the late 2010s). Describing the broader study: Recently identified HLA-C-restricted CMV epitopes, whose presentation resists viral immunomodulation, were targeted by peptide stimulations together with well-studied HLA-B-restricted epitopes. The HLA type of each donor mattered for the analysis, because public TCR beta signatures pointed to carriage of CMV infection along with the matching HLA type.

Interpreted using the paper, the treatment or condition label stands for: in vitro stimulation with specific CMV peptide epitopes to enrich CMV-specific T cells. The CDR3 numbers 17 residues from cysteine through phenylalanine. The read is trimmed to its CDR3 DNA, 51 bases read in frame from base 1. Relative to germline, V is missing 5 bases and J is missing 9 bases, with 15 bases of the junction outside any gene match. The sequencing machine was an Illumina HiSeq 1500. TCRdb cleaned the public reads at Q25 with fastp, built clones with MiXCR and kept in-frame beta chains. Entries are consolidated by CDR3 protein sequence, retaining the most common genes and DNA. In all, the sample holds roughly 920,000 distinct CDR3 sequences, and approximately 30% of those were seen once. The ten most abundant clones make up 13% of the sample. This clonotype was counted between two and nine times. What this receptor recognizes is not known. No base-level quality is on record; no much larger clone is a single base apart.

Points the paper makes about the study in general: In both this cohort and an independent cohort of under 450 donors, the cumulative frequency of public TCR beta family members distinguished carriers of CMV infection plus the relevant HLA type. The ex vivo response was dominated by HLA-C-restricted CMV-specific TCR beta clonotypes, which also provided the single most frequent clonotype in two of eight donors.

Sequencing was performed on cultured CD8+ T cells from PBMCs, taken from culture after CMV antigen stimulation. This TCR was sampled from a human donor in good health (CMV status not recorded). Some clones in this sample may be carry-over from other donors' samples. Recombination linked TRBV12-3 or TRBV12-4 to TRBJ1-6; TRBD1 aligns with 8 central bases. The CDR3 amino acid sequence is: CASSPRPPGGAGSPLHF. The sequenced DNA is TGTGCCAGCAGTCCCAGGCCGCCAGGGGGCGCGGGTTCACCCCTCCACTTT.